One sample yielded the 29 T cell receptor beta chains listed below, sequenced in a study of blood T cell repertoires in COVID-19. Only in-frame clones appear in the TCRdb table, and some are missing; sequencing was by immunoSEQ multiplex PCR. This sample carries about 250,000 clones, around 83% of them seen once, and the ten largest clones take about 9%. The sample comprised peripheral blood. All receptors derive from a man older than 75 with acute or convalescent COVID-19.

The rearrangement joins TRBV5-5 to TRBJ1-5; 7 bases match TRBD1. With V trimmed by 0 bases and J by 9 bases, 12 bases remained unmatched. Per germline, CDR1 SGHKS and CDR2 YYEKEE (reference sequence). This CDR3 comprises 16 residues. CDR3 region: CASSLELETGFRPQHF. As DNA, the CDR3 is TGTGCCAGCAGCTTGGAACTTGAGACAGGGTTCCGGCCCCAGCATTTT.

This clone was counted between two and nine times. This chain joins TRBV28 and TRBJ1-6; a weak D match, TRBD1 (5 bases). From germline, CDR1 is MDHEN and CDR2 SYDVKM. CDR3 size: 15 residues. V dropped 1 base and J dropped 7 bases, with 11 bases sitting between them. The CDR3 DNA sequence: TGTGCCAGCAGTTTATCCGGGGCGGGGAATTCACCCCTCCACTTT. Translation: CASSLSGAGNSPLHF.

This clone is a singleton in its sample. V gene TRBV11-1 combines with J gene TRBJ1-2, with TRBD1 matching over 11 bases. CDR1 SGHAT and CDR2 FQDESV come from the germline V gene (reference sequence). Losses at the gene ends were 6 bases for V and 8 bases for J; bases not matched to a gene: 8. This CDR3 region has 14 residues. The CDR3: CASSQWTGGGGYTF. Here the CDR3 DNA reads TGTGCCAGCAGTCAATGGACAGGGGGCGGCGGCTACACCTTC.

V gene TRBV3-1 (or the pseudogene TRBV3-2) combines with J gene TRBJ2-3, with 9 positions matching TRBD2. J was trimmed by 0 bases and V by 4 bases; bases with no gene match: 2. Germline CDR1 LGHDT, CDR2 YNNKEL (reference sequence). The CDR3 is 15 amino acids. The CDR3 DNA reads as TGTGCCAGCAGCCGTAGCGGGAGAAGCACAGATACGCAGTATTTT. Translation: CASSRSGRSTDTQYF.

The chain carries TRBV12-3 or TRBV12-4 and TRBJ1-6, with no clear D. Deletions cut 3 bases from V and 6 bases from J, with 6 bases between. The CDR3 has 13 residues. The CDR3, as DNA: TGTGCCAGCAGTTTCGACTTTAATTCACCCCTCCACTTT. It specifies CASSFDFNSPLHF.

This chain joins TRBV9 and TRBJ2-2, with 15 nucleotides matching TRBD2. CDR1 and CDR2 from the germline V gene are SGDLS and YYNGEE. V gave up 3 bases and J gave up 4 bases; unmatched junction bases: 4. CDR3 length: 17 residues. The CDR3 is CASSGGLAGGGTGELFF. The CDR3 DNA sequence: TGTGCCAGCAGCGGCGGACTAGCGGGAGGGGGCACCGGGGAGCTGTTTTTT.

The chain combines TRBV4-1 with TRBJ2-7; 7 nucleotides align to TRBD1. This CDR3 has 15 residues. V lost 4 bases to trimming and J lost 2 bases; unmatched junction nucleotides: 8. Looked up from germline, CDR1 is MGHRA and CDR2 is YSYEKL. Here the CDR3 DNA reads TGCGCCAGCAGCCTCTCGACAGGGACCACCTACGAGCAGTACTTC. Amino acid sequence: CASSLSTGTTYEQYF.

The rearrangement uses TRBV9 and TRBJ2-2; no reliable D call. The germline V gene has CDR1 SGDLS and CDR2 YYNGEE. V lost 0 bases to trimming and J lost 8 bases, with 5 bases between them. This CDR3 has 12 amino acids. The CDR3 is CASSVVRGELFF. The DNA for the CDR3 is TGTGCCAGCAGCGTAGTTAGAGGGGAGCTGTTTTTT.

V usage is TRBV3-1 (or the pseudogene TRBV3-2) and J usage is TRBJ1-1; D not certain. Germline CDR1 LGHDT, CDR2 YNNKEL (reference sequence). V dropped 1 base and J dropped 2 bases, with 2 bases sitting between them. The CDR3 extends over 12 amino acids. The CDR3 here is CASSQVNTEAFF. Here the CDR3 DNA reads TGTGCCAGCAGCCAAGTAAACACTGAAGCTTTCTTT.

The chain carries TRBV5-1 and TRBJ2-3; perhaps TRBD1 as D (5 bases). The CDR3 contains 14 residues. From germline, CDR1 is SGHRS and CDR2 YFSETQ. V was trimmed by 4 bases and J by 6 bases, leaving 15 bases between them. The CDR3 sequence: CASSEPGRRDTQYF. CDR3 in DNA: TGCGCCAGCAGCGAGCCAGGGCGTCGGGATACGCAGTATTTT.

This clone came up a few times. CDR3 region: CASSPRTGGFGDTEAFF. The CDR3 DNA is TGTGCCAGCTCACCAAGGACAGGGGGCTTCGGGGACACTGAAGCTTTCTTT. V gene TRBV18 combines with J gene TRBJ1-1, with 11 bases lining up with TRBD1. Germline V lookup: CDR1 KGHSH, CDR2 LQKENI. This CDR3 is 17 amino acids long. With V trimmed by 2 bases and J by 3 bases, 8 bases remained unmatched.

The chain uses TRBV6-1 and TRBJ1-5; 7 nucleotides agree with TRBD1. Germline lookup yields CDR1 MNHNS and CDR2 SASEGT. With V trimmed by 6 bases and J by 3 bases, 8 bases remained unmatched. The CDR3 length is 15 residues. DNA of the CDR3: TGTGCCAGCAGCTCTGACAGGGCTATCAATCAGCCCCAGCATTTT. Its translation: CASSSDRAINQPQHF.

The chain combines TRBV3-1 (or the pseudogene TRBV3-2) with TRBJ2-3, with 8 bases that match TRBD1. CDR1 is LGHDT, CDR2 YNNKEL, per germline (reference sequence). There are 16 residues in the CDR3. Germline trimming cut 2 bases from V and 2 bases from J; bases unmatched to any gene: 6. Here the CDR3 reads CASSQPRTGPTDTQYF. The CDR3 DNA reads TGTGCCAGCAGCCAACCTCGGACAGGGCCCACAGATACGCAGTATTTT.

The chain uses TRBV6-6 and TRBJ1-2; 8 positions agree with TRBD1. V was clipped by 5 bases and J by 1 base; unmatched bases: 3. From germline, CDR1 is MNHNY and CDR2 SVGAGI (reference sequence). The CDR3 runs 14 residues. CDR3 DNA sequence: TGTGCCAGCAGTCAGACAGGGGTTAACTATGGCTACACCTTC. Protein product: CASSQTGVNYGYTF.

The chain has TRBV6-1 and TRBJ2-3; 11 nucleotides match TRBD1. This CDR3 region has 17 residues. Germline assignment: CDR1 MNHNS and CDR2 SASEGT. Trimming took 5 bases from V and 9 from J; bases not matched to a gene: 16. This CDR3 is CASSKVQFLGTGGTQYF. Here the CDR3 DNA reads TGTGCCAGCAGTAAAGTACAATTCCTCGGGACAGGGGGAACGCAGTATTTT.

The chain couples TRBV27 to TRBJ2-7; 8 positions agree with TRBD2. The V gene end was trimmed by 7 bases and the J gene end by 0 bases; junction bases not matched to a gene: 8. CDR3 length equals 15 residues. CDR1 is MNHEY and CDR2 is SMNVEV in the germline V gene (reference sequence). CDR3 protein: CASMAGGRSSYEQYF. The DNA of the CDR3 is TGTGCCAGCATGGCGGGGGGCAGGAGCTCCTACGAGCAGTACTTC.

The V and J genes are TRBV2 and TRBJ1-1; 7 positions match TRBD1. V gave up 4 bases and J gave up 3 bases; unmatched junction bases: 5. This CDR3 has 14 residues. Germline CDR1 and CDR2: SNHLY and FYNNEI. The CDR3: CASSVGGRDTEAFF. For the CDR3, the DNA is TGTGCCAGCAGTGTAGGGGGCCGGGACACTGAAGCTTTCTTT.

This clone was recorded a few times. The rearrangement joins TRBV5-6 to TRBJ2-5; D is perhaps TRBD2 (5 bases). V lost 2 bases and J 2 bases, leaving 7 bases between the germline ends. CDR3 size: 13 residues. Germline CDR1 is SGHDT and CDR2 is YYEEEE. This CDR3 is CASSLRGQETQYF. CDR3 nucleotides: TGTGCCAGCAGCTTACGGGGTCAAGAGACCCAGTACTTC.

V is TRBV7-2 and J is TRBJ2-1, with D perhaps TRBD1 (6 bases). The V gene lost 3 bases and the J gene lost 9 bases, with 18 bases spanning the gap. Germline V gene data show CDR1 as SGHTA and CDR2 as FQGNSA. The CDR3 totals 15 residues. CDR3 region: CASSFRPRARGEQFF. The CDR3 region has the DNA TGTGCCAGCAGCTTTAGACCCAGGGCCAGGGGTGAGCAGTTCTTC.

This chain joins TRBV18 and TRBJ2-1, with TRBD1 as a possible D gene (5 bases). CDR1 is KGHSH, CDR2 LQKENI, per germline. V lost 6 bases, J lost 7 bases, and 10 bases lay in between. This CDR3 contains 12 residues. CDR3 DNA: TGTGCCAGCTCCCTTGACAGAAATGAGCAGTTCTTC. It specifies CASSLDRNEQFF.

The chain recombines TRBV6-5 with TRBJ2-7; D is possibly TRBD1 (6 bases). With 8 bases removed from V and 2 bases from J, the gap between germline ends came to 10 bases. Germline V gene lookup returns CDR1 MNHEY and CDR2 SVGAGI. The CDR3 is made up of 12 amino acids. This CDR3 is CASAGTTYEQYF. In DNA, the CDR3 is TGTGCCAGCGCCGGGACAACCTACGAGCAGTACTTC.

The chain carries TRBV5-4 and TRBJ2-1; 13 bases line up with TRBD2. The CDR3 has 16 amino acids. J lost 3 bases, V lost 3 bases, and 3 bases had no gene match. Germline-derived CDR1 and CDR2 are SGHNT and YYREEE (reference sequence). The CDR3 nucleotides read TGTGCCAGCAGCTCACTAGCGGGAGGGCTCTACAATGAGCAGTTCTTC. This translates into CASSSLAGGLYNEQFF.

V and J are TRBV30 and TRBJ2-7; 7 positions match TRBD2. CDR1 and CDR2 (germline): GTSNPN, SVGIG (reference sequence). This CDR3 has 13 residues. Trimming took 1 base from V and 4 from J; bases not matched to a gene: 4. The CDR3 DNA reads TGTGCCTGGAGTGGCGGGAGCCTATACGAGCAGTACTTC. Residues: CAWSGGSLYEQYF.

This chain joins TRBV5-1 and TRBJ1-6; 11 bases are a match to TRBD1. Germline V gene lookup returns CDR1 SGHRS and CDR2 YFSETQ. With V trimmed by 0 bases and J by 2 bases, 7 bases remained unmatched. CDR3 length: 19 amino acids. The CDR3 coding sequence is TGCGCCAGCAGCTTGGCAGGACAGGGGGCGAACACCTATAATTCACCCCTCCACTTT. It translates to CASSLAGQGANTYNSPLHF.

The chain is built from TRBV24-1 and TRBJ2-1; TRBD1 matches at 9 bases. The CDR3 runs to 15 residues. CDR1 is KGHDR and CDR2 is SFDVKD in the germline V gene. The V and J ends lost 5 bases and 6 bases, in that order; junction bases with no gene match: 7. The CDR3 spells CATSGGQGSLNEQFF. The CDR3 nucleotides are TGTGCCACCAGTGGCGGACAGGGGTCCCTCAATGAGCAGTTCTTC.

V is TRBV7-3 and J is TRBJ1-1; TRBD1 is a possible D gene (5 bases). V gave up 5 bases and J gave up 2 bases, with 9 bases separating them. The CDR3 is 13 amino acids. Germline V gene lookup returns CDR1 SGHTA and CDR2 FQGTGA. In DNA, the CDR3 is TGTGCCAGCAGCCAAGGGGTAAACACTGAAGCTTTCTTT. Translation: CASSQGVNTEAFF. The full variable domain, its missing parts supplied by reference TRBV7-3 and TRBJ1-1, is GAGVSQTPSNKVTEKGKYVELRCDPISGHTALYWYRQSLGQGPEFLIYFQGTGAADDSGLPNDRFFAVRPEGSVSTLKIQRTERGDSAVYLCASSQGVNTEAFFGQGTRLTVV.

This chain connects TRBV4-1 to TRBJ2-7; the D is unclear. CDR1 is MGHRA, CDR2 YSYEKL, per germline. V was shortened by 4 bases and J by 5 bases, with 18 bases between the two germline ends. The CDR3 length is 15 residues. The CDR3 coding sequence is TGCGCCAGCAGCCGGCCTTATTCCACGATCCACGAGCAGTACTTC. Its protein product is CASSRPYSTIHEQYF.

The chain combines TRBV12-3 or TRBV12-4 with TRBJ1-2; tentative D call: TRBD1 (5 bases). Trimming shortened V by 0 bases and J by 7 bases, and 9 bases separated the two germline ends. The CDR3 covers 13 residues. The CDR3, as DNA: TGTGCCAGCAGTTTAGCGGACAATAGTGGCTACACCTTC. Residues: CASSLADNSGYTF.

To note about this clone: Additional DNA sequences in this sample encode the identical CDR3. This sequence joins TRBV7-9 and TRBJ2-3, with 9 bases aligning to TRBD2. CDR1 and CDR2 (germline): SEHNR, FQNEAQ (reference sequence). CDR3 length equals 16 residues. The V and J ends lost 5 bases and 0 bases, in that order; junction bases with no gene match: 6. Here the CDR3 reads CASSRLAGTSTDTQYF. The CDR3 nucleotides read TGTGCCAGCAGCCGGCTAGCGGGGACTAGCACAGATACGCAGTATTTT. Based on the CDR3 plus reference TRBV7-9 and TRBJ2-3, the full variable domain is DTGVSQNPRHKITKRGQNVTFRCDPISEHNRLYWYRQTLGQGPEFLTYFQNEAQLEKSRLLSDRFSAERPKGSFSTLEIQRTEQGDSAMYLCASSRLAGTSTDTQYFGPGTRLTVL.